The T cell receptor beta chain described here comes from a study of blood T cell repertoires in COVID-19. About the research overall: Samples taken during acute and convalescent COVID-19 were collected in the United States, Italy and Spain.

Sequencing was performed with immunoSEQ multiplex PCR; in TCRdb, only in-frame clones are kept and a portion is missing. The sample includes approximately 76,000 clones, about 86% seen only once; the top ten take roughly two fifths. This CDR3 has 14 amino acids. V was clipped by 0 bases and J by 0 bases, with 6 bases between them. Germline V CDR1 and CDR2: SGHTA, FQGNSA. On this clone itself: The sample carries other DNA sequences with the same CDR3.

The rearrangement uses TRBV7-2 and TRBJ2-7; D perhaps matches TRBD2 (6 bases). Sequencing was done on a sample of peripheral blood. The TCR was taken from a man older than 75 with active or convalescent COVID-19. CDR3 sequence (DNA): TGTGCCAGCAGCTTAGCGGGAGGCTCCTACGAGCAGTACTTC. Its protein is CASSLAGGSYEQYF.